Given below is one T cell receptor (beta chain) in context. The specificity of this receptor is unknown. The sample holds no much larger clone one base away, and base qualities are not on file. This sample was taken from a study of brain T cells in children with intractable seizures (dated by TCRdb to 2020 to 2023). About the investigation overall: Resected brain tissue from a few dozen pediatric epilepsy surgery cases was first screened for immune gene transcripts using a NanoString immunology panel. Among the roughly 12 selected surgery cases, pre-surgery blood was additionally sequenced for eight, leaving four cases with brain tissue only.

The immunoSEQ assay was used to generate TCR beta chain sequences from genomic DNA. In the original analysis: CDR3 sequences that did not begin with the conserved framework cysteine at position 104 were removed manually. Clonality was calculated as one minus the normalized Shannon's Diversity Index, with values ranging from 0 (maximal diversity) to 1 (oligoclonal). To check whether a given CDR3 had different frequencies in two samples, for example brain versus blood, chi-squared comparison-of-proportions tests were used. Public clonotypes were identified through searches of immuneACCESS, and similarity to known antiviral clonotypes was evaluated with the VDJdb browser. Entries here come from immuneACCESS through TCRdb and include only in-frame sequences with V and J called. Some clones fail to appear in such tables; in the studies checked, an unresolved V gene covers under half of the shortfall, and the cause of the remainder is unknown. V, J and clone size derive from that table, while D and trimming were established from the DNA sequence. This sample holds 300,000 to 400,000 clones; approximately 93% were observed only once. In total, the top ten clones hold 5.7% of the sample.

Broad study findings and their caveats: Viral specificity was inferred solely from CDR3 sequence similarity, and the HCMV serostatus of the patients was not known. Because sequencing depth differed between pre- and post-surgery blood, the absence of clones from the pre-surgery sample may reflect undersampling.

From a lookup of the germline V gene (reference sequence), CDR1 and CDR2 are LNHNV and YYDKDF. V is trimmed back by 2 bases and J by 7 bases, and the junction contains 12 bases that no gene match accounts for. The CDR3, cysteine through phenylalanine, is 17 amino acids long. Only the CDR3 DNA stays, 51 bases, in frame from base 1. This sample's time point label indicates: blood from clinic visit 5 months post-surgery; TSC patient then seizure free. The surgery cases showing the highest brain T cell transcript signatures were chosen for TCR beta chain sequencing of brain tissue and, when available, of blood. Patients had been treated with at least one anti-epileptic drug before surgery. TCR-sequenced patients were children with drug-resistant epilepsy due to tuberous sclerosis complex, focal cortical dysplasia, Rasmussen encephalitis or hemimegalencephaly. The Monarch genomic DNA purification kit was used to extract bulk genomic DNA from unsorted brain tissue and whole blood.

The receptor chain draws on TRBV15 and TRBJ2-1, with 9 bases aligning to TRBD2. Sample: peripheral blood, taken 4 to 5 months after surgery. The sequence was collected from a boy younger than two with tuberous sclerosis and intractable seizures. The CDR3 sequence is CATSRSPSERGENEQFF. Read as DNA, the sequence is TGTGCCACCAGCAGATCCCCTTCGGAGCGGGGGGAGAATGAGCAGTTCTTC.